This TCR beta chain was captured by sequencing in a study of early T cells in non-severe SARS-CoV-2 infection (dated by TCRdb to 2020 to 2022). For the wider study: Because TCR sequencing was done on bulk RNA from unsorted whole blood, the alpha and beta chains could not be paired. What the authors observed across the whole study: VDJdb matching was skewed toward anti-spike CD8 responses and likely underestimated virus-specific expansions by missing private and CD4 specificities.

A case-control design nested within a healthcare worker cohort in London, UK, was used, with weekly nasopharyngeal swab PCR tests and blood sampling performed. Healthcare workers were enrolled in the week of the UK lockdown, from 23 to 31 March 2020, and were followed every week for up to about 16 weeks. Library preparation used 5' RACE. These reads were obtained on a NextSeq 500. To correct for sequencing error and PCR bias, the TCR library protocol tagged individual cDNA molecules with unique molecular identifiers. Sequencing covered both TCR alpha and beta chains, and within each sample the abundances of alpha and beta sequences were tightly co-correlated. In the source study's methods: Decombinator V4 was used to annotate TCR sequences for V gene, J gene and CDR3. TCRs were defined as expanded if a significant change between any two time points was detected under a Poisson model with p below 0.0001. Abundances of TCRs were expressed as counts per million after normalisation to the total number of TCRs sequenced in each sample. TRAV1-2 paired with TRAJ12, TRAJ20 or TRAJ33 defined MAIT TCRs, while TRAV10 paired with TRAJ18 defined iNKT TCRs. VDJdb, accessed 1 November 2021, was searched for CMV, EBV and SARS-CoV-2 annotated TCRs, excluding TCRs annotated for multiple antigens. TCRdb applied fastp at Q25 and MiXCR to the public reads, then kept only in-frame beta chains. Each entry is one CDR3 protein sequence, shown with its most common DNA and genes. TCRdb, not the original authors, processed these V and J calls. Recorded for this sample are over 55,000 distinct CDR3 sequences; around 11% of them occurred a single time. The biggest ten clones account for roughly 2.5% of the sample.

The germline V gene yields SGHTA for CDR1 and FQGNSA for CDR2. The CDR3 contains 16 residues, cysteine and phenylalanine counted. The DNA shown is the 48-base CDR3, in frame from base 1. Trimming removed 1 base from V and 4 bases from J, leaving 13 bases between the germline ends. This clonotype came up a few times. The clone's antigen remains unknown. The input lacks base qualities; no much larger clone sits a single base away. Here the sequenced sample was whole blood, taken at baseline. The sequence came from an adult who was a healthcare worker with PCR-confirmed SARS-CoV-2 infection or an uninfected control (not recorded which). The rearrangement combines TRBV7-2 with TRBJ2-2, with the D gene uncertain. At the DNA level, the sequence is TGTGCCAGCAGCTTAGGAATGAGCGTTGGCACCGGGGAGCTGTTTTTT. Its protein product is CASSLGMSVGTGELFF. Extended through the reference TRBV7-2 and TRBJ2-2 proteins, this CDR3 yields the full variable domain: GAGVSQSPSNKVTEKGKDVELRCDPISGHTALYWYRQSLGQGLEFLIYFQGNSAPDKSGLPSDRFSAERTGGSVSTLTIQRTQQEDSAVYLCASSLGMSVGTGELFFGEGSRLTVL.